The text below deals with one T cell receptor (beta chain). The antigen is unknown. CDR1 ENHRY and CDR2 SYGVKD come from the germline V gene. The CDR3 spans 15 residues. Trimming removed 3 bases at V and 0 bases at J, with 10 bases between. The data originate from a study of post-analysis software for immune sequencing data. Findings of the study overall: Controls showed lower frequencies than patients for roughly five TRBV segments, and TRBV5-6, TRBV5-1 and TRBV20-1 were among these.

Prepared TCR beta cDNA libraries contained unique molecular identifiers. A single record per CDR3 protein comes from TCRdb applying MiXCR to the PCR reads. In the table there are some 690,000 distinct CDR3 sequences, over 45% of which are singletons. The sample taken for sequencing was blood. The receptor was isolated from a girl aged 2-15 years with multiple sclerosis. The chain joins TRBV10-3 to TRBJ2-3; D perhaps matches TRBD2 (6 bases). In DNA, the CDR3 is TGTGCCATCAGTGACTCCGGGACTAGCACAGATACGCAGTATTTT. Translation gives CAISDSGTSTDTQYF.